Listed here are 14 T cell receptor beta chains from one sample, sequenced in a study of patients and donors after allogeneic stem cell transplantation. TCRdb called the RT-PCR reads again in MiXCR, with one record for every CDR3 protein. The sample records about 410,000 distinct CDR3 sequences, 16% being singletons. The sample comprised blood, either unsorted or a sorted T cell fraction (not recorded which). All receptors come from a human donor who was either an allogeneic HSCT recipient or a stem cell or donor lymphocyte infusion donor (not recorded which). It is not recorded whose cells these are; they may come from a transplant donor.

In its sample, this clonotype was seen a few times. The V gene is TRBV20-1, the J gene TRBJ2-1, with a weak D call TRBD1 (7 bases). This CDR3 region has 15 residues. Between the trimmed V and J ends, which lost 5 bases and 1 base, there was a span of 15 bases. Germline CDR1 and CDR2: DFQATT and SNEGSKA (reference sequence). The CDR3 DNA reads TGCAGTGCTGGCACAGGGGAGGTTTCCTACAATGAGCAGTTCTTC. Translated: CSAGTGEVSYNEQFF.

The chain couples TRBV6-5 to TRBJ2-7, with D unclear. Between the trimmed V and J ends, which lost 5 bases and 5 bases, there was a span of 7 bases. The CDR3 loop spans 11 amino acids. Germline V gene data show CDR1 as MNHEY and CDR2 as SVGAGI. CDR3 sequence reads: CASSGWNEQYF. In DNA form, the CDR3 reads TGTGCCAGCAGTGGGTGGAACGAGCAGTACTTC.

This clonotype was detected a few times. The genes are TRBV29-1 and TRBJ2-7, with 9 nucleotides matching TRBD1. The trim removed 8 bases at V and 4 bases at J, leaving 9 bases unmatched. The CDR3 sequence is 13 residues long. Germline V gene lookup returns CDR1 SQVTM and CDR2 ANQGSEA. CDR3: CSIGQGKGYEQYF. In nucleotides, the CDR3 is TGCAGCATCGGACAGGGGAAGGGGTACGAGCAGTACTTC.

This clonotype has ten or more counts. The V and J genes are TRBV12-3 or TRBV12-4 and TRBJ2-7; 9 bases are a match to TRBD1. The CDR3 is 14 residues long. J lost 2 bases, V lost 5 bases, and 4 bases had no gene match. The CDR3 is CASSRDRGAYEQYF. For the CDR3, the DNA is TGTGCCAGCAGTCGTGACAGGGGGGCCTACGAGCAGTACTTC.

J is TRBJ2-7 and V is TRBV15, with D perhaps TRBD1 or TRBD2 (5 bases each). Germline V gives CDR1 LNHNV, CDR2 YYDKDF (reference sequence). The CDR3 is made up of 14 amino acids. V dropped 2 bases and J dropped 3 bases, with 11 bases sitting between them. CDR3 amino acids: CATSRPGRFYEQYF. DNA of the CDR3: TGTGCCACCAGCAGACCGGGACGGTTCTACGAGCAGTACTTC.

This clonotype came up many times. V gene TRBV12-3 or TRBV12-4 combines with J gene TRBJ2-1, with D perhaps TRBD1 (6 bases). This CDR3 contains 15 residues. Between the trimmed V and J ends, which lost 6 bases and 4 bases, there was a span of 16 bases. The CDR3 loop reads CASRDTGQGYNEQFF. The CDR3 DNA reads as TGTGCCAGCAGGGATACAGGGCAGGGGTACAATGAGCAGTTCTTC.

There are many counts of this clonotype. The chain is built from TRBV5-1 and TRBJ2-2; TRBD1 or TRBD2 may be the D gene (6 bases each). Germline assignment: CDR1 SGHRS and CDR2 YFSETQ. With 0 bases removed from V and 7 bases from J, the gap between germline ends came to 16 bases. This CDR3 is 16 amino acids long. For the CDR3, the DNA is TGCGCCAGCAGCTTGGTTGGGGGGCGTCCGAACGGGGAGCTGTTTTTT. The encoded protein is CASSLVGGRPNGELFF.

This sequence joins TRBV4-1 and TRBJ2-3; 13 nucleotides match TRBD2. The CDR3 is 19 residues long. The V gene end was trimmed by 0 bases and the J gene end by 3 bases; junction bases not matched to a gene: 9. Germline V gene lookup returns CDR1 MGHRA and CDR2 YSYEKL. The CDR3 bases are TGCGCCAGCAGCCAAGAGGAACCGGGACTAGCGGGATTGACAGATACGCAGTATTTT. Translating it yields CASSQEEPGLAGLTDTQYF.

The rearrangement uses TRBV5-1 and TRBJ1-6; no definite D call. The germline V and J ends were trimmed by 1 base and 3 bases, with 8 bases remaining between them. The CDR3 has 15 amino acids. CDR1 is SGHRS, CDR2 YFSETQ, per germline. In DNA, the CDR3 is TGCGCCAGCAGCTTGCAGTCAAACTATAATTCACCCCTCCACTTT. This codes for CASSLQSNYNSPLHF.

CDR3 bases: TGTGCCAGCAATGCCGCCGGCTGGGCGCACTCCTACGAGCAGTACTTC. It encodes CASNAAGWAHSYEQYF. The rearrangement links TRBV2 to TRBJ2-7; the D is unclear. The germline V gene encodes CDR1 SNHLY and CDR2 FYNNEI. The V end lost 7 bases, the J end lost 0 bases, and 19 bases lay between the germline ends. This CDR3 is 16 amino acids long.

This clonotype has only a few counts. The chain uses TRBV16 and TRBJ2-1; maybe TRBD2 (5 bases). Germline V gives CDR1 KGHSY, CDR2 FQNENV. The CDR3 is made up of 15 amino acids. Trimming removed 8 bases at V and 2 bases at J, with 16 bases between. The CDR3 sequence is CASAPSPRTYNEQFF. In DNA form, the CDR3 reads TGTGCCAGCGCCCCTAGCCCTAGGACCTACAATGAGCAGTTCTTC.

The V gene is TRBV9, the J gene TRBJ2-3; D might be TRBD1 (6 bases). Germline V CDR1 and CDR2: SGDLS, YYNGEE. V was pared by 3 bases and J by 2 bases, with 19 bases between. The CDR3 loop spans 17 amino acids. The CDR3 sequence is CASSEQGVARPTDTQYF. CDR3 bases: TGTGCCAGCAGCGAACAGGGCGTAGCGCGACCCACAGATACGCAGTATTTT.

The chain recombines TRBV5-1 with TRBJ2-7, with unresolved D. The CDR3 consists of 14 residues. Germline V gene sequence: CDR1 SGHRS, CDR2 YFSETQ. Deletions cut 4 bases from V and 0 bases from J, with 11 bases between. This CDR3 is CASSPADTSYEQYF. As DNA, the CDR3 is TGCGCCAGCAGCCCCGCAGACACCTCCTACGAGCAGTACTTC.

This clonotype was seen repeatedly, ten times or more. The chain employs TRBV20-1 and TRBJ1-6, with 9 bases matching TRBD1. CDR1 DFQATT and CDR2 SNEGSKA come from the germline V gene (reference sequence). Trimming at V came to 0 bases and at J to 7 bases, leaving 7 bases not matched to a gene. This CDR3 has 16 amino acids. The CDR3 is CSARDVDRGENSPLHF. The DNA of the CDR3 is TGCAGTGCTAGAGATGTGGACAGGGGAGAAAATTCACCCCTCCACTTT.